The clone carrying this TCR beta chain was picked up many times. Germline V CDR1 and CDR2: SQVTM, ANQGSEA. The CDR3 covers 14 residues. Trimming pared 3 bases from V and 1 base from J, leaving 9 bases between. During its preparation, the TCRbeta library received unique molecular identifiers. Each CDR3 protein is one row after TCRdb ran MiXCR on the PCR reads. The sample comprises more than 200,000 distinct CDR3 sequences, 9.7% of which are singletons, and approximately 4.7% rests with the top ten. The data belong to a study of T-cell reconstitution after alpha-beta-depleted transplantation in children.

The rearrangement joins TRBV29-1 to TRBJ2-2; tentative D call: TRBD1 (6 bases). The source material was PBMCs from the stem cell graft donor, sampled from the stem cell graft. The receptor was isolated from a human donor who donated a stem cell graft to a child with SCID. This CDR3 is CSVEPQGNTGELFF. The CDR3 DNA sequence: TGCAGCGTTGAGCCACAGGGGAACACCGGGGAGCTGTTTTTT.